This T cell receptor beta chain comes out of a study of blood T cell repertoires in COVID-19. Study as a whole: Acute and convalescent COVID-19 specimens originated in the United States, Italy and Spain. From T cells, B-cell-depleted T cells, or PBMCs came the material, which was cDNA or gDNA.

This clone was picked up a small number of times. As processed by the authors: Amplification of reference gene primers provided the estimated nucleated cell counts. Sequencing was performed with immunoSEQ multiplex PCR; in TCRdb, only in-frame clones are kept and a portion is missing. V, J and clone size reflect that table, while D and trimming were determined from the DNA. This table has 200,000 to 250,000 clones, approximately 85% appearing once. Germline-derived CDR1 and CDR2 are MDHEN and SYDVKM. The CDR3 runs to 15 residues. V was clipped by 7 bases and J by 6 bases; unmatched bases: 14. The sequenced sample was peripheral blood. The chain employs TRBV28 and TRBJ1-2; 7 nucleotides line up with TRBD1. The TCR sequence derives from a woman aged 50 to 65 with active or convalescent COVID-19. CDR3 bases: TGTGCCAGCAACTCCCCGACAGGGAAGGAGAATGGCTACACCTTC. It is translated as CASNSPTGKENGYTF.